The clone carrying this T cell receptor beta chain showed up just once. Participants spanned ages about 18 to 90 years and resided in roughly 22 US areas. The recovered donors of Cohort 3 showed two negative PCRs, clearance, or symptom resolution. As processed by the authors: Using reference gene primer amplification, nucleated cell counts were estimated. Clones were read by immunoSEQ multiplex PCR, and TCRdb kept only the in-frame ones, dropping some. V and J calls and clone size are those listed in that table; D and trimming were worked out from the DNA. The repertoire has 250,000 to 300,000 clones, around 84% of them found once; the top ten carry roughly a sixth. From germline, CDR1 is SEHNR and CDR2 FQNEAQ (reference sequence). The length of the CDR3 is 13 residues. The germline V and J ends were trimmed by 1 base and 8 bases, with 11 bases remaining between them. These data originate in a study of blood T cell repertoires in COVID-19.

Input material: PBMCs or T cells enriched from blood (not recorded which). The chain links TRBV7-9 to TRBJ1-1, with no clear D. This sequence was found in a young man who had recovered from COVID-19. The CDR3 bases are TGTGCCAGCAGCTTAGGTAGGGAGGGAGAAGCTTTCTTT. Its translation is CASSLGREGEAFF. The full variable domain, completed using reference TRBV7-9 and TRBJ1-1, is DTGVSQNPRHKITKRGQNVTFRCDPISEHNRLYWYRQTLGQGPEFLTYFQNEAQLEKSRLLSDRFSAERPKGSFSTLEIQRTEQGDSAMYLCASSLGREGEAFFGQGTRLTVV.